The subject of this entry is one T cell receptor (beta chain). As yet, its antigen is unknown. Profiled with immunoSEQ multiplex PCR; TCRdb holds only in-frame clones, not every one. The sample contains 8,500 to 9,500 clones, around nine tenths of which appear only once. After removal of 6 bases from V and 1 base from J, the junction contained 5 bases not matched to a gene. CDR3 length equals 15 residues. The germline gives CDR1 ENHRY, CDR2 SYGVKD. The sample is drawn from a study of T cells in pancreatic ductal adenocarcinoma. Surgery without prior neoadjuvant therapy was the treatment of the selected pancreatic ductal adenocarcinoma patients. Whole-study findings and limits: Mean clonality was approximately 0.1 in tumors and roughly 0.066 in blood, not significantly different. Tumor samples had fewer productive templates and roughly 7.7-fold fewer unique clonotypes than blood. The resected pancreatic cancer cohort was biased toward the minority with early-stage disease. Comparisons of tumor and blood clonality may show falsely lower tumor diversity.

This clonotype originated in a human donor with pancreatic ductal adenocarcinoma. The chain recombines TRBV10-3 with TRBJ2-7, with 11 nucleotides matching TRBD2. The sample taken for sequencing was PBMCs. The CDR3 loop is CAIRNLAGGSYEQYF. CDR3 coding DNA: TGTGCCATCAGGAACTTAGCGGGGGGGTCCTACGAGCAGTACTTC.